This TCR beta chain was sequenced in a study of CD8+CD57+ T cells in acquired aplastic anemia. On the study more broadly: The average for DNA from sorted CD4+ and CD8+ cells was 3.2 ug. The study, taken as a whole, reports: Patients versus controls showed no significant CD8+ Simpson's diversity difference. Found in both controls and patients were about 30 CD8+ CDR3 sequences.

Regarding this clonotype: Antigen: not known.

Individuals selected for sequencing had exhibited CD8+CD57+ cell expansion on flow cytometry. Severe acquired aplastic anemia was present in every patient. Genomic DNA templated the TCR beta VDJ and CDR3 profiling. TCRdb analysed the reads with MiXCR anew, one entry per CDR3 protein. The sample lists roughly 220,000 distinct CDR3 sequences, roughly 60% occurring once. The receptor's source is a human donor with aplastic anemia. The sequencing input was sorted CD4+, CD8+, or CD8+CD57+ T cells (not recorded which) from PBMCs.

This CDR3 reads CASSTGTSGYTDTQYF. The CDR3 nucleotides read TGCGCCAGCAGCACAGGGACTAGCGGCTACACAGATACGCAGTATTTT. The gene calls are TRBV5-1 and TRBJ2-3, with 11 bases aligning to TRBD2. Germline V gives CDR1 SGHRS, CDR2 YFSETQ. The V segment lost 4 bases and the J segment 2 bases; nucleotides outside the gene matches: 6. The CDR3 runs to 16 residues.